This TCR beta chain was observed in a study of T cells in localized non-small cell lung cancer. Deletions cut 2 bases from V and 6 bases from J, with 14 bases between. Germline V gene lookup returns CDR1 SEHNR and CDR2 FQNEAQ (reference sequence). There are 14 residues in the CDR3. Overall study findings and caveats: There was higher T cell clonality in uninvolved adjacent lung than in tumor, and it was highest there. A median roughly 57 of the top 100 tumor clones appeared in adjacent lung. With higher T cell density in blood came longer overall survival.

In the case of this clone: Its target is not known.

Libraries were prepared by immunoSEQ multiplex PCR; TCRdb keeps only in-frame clonotypes and omits some of them. The sample lists over 45,000 clones, about 87% seen once, with about 16% in the top ten. This specimen consisted of PBMCs, obtained before any cancer treatment. The chain combines TRBV7-9 with TRBJ2-7, with D possibly being TRBD1 (5 bases). This sequence originates from a female donor with stage II lung adenocarcinoma. CDR3 sequence: CASSLQGLLGEQYF. The CDR3 DNA follows: TGTGCCAGCAGCTTACAGGGCCTCCTCGGCGAGCAGTACTTC.